One sample yielded the 28 T cell receptor beta chains listed below, sequenced in a study of T-cell memory formation after mild COVID-19. TCRdb analysed the 5' RACE reads with MiXCR anew, one entry per CDR3 protein. The sample consists of under 350,000 distinct CDR3 sequences, roughly 17% of them appearing once. The sample taken for sequencing was PBMCs or a T cell subset sorted from them (not recorded which). All receptors derive from a man aged 18-30 years who had mild COVID-19 (a few samples of this study predate the infection). Cell type and time point are not known.

This clonotype occurred a few times. CDR3 in DNA: TGTGCCAGCAGTTGGGTCTCCCGTCGGCAGGGGGCTAACACTGAAGCTTTCTTT. Translation: CASSWVSRRQGANTEAFF. This chain links TRBV27 with TRBJ1-1, with 8 bases that match TRBD1. Trimming removed 4 bases from V and 2 bases from J; junction bases left unmatched: 15. CDR1 MNHEY and CDR2 SMNVEV come from the germline V gene (reference sequence). This CDR3 is built from 18 residues.

The J gene is TRBJ2-5, the V gene TRBV2; D may correspond to TRBD1 or TRBD2 (6 bases each). Trimming took 7 bases from V and 5 from J, leaving 20 bases between them. The germline CDR1 and CDR2 sequences are SNHLY and FYNNEI. The CDR3 length is 15 residues. The CDR3 spells CASKGGSTQFETQYF. The CDR3 DNA sequence: TGTGCCAGCAAGGGGGGATCGACCCAATTTGAGACCCAGTACTTC.

The rearrangement links TRBV7-2 to TRBJ2-7; maybe TRBD1 (6 bases). V lost 1 base to trimming and J lost 2 bases, with 9 bases between them. The CDR3 runs 14 residues. CDR1 is SGHTA, CDR2 FQGNSA, per germline. CDR3 region: CASSLDRAAYEQYF. DNA of the CDR3: TGTGCCAGCAGCTTAGACAGGGCCGCCTACGAGCAGTACTTC.

DNA of the CDR3: TGCAGTGCTAGGGACAGGGCCACGAATTCACCCCTCCACTTT. As protein: CSARDRATNSPLHF. V usage is TRBV20-1 and J usage is TRBJ1-6; TRBD1 agrees at 8 bases. J gave up 7 bases and V 3 bases, and 5 bases lay outside the gene matches. The CDR3 is made up of 14 amino acids. Germline CDR1 reads DFQATT; CDR2 reads SNEGSKA (reference sequence).

The rearrangement uses TRBV7-2 and TRBJ2-1; no clear D. The V and J ends lost 4 bases and 3 bases respectively, with 13 bases between them. This CDR3 comprises 15 residues. Per the germline V gene, CDR1 is SGHTA and CDR2 is FQGNSA. In DNA, the CDR3 is TGTGCCAGCAGCTCGGACGGCGTTTTCTACAATGAGCAGTTCTTC. Translating it yields CASSSDGVFYNEQFF.

This clonotype was counted between two and nine times. The chain carries TRBV28 and TRBJ2-5; the D gene is possibly TRBD1 (5 bases). The V end lost 7 bases, the J end lost 3 bases, and 12 bases lay between the germline ends. CDR1 and CDR2 (germline): MDHEN, SYDVKM. CDR3 length: 13 residues. The CDR3 sequence is CASNDRQKETQYF. The CDR3 DNA follows: TGTGCCAGCAATGATCGACAGAAAGAGACCCAGTACTTC.

This sequence joins TRBV6-6 and TRBJ2-7, with D possibly matching TRBD2 (6 bases). V was trimmed by 4 bases and J by 0 bases, leaving 13 bases between them. In germline, CDR1 is MNHNY, CDR2 SVGAGI (reference sequence). This CDR3 comprises 15 residues. In DNA, the CDR3 is TGTGCCAGCAGTTCCCCGGACGGGAGCTCCTACGAGCAGTACGTC. This encodes CASSSPDGSSYEQYV.

Many counts were recorded for this clonotype. The gene calls are TRBV20-1 and TRBJ1-5, with no clear D. V was shortened by 7 bases and J by 0 bases, with 10 bases between the two germline ends. Germline V lookup: CDR1 DFQATT, CDR2 SNEGSKA (reference sequence). The length of the CDR3 is 13 residues. CDR3 nucleotides: TGCAGTGTATCCCCGGGTAGCAATCAGCCCCAGCATTTT. As protein: CSVSPGSNQPQHF.

This chain connects TRBV4-1 to TRBJ1-2; D is uncertain. This CDR3 is built from 16 residues. Germline loops: CDR1 MGHRA, CDR2 YSYEKL. V lost 0 bases, J lost 0 bases, and 11 bases lay in between. The CDR3 sequence is CASSQDFRESNYGYTF. The CDR3, as DNA: TGCGCCAGCAGCCAAGATTTCCGGGAATCTAACTATGGCTACACCTTC.

This clonotype appeared a few times. The chain links TRBV6-6 to TRBJ1-6; 11 bases align to TRBD1. With 2 bases clipped from V and 12 bases from J, the junction kept 6 bases outside the gene matches. There are 15 residues in the CDR3. In germline, CDR1 is MNHNY, CDR2 SVGAGI (reference sequence). In DNA form, the CDR3 reads TGTGCCAGCAGTTACCGGACAGGGGGCGCGGTACCCCTCCACTTT. Residues: CASSYRTGGAVPLHF.

This clonotype was observed many times. The rearrangement joins TRBV7-2 to TRBJ1-6, with D maybe TRBD1 (6 bases). The V end was cut by 5 bases, the J end by 13 bases, with 18 bases between. CDR3 length: 14 residues. Germline CDR1 SGHTA, CDR2 FQGNSA. The CDR3 coding sequence is TGTGCCAGCAGCGTAGGAGGGGGAATCCCCCCCCTCCACTTT. This codes for CASSVGGGIPPLHF.

The V call is TRBV4-3, the J call TRBJ2-1, with 7 bases fitting TRBD2. Germline loops: CDR1 LGHNA, CDR2 YSLEER. The CDR3 runs 14 residues. The junction had 5 bases not matched to a gene; V was cut back by 4 bases and J by 5 bases. CDR3 sequence (DNA): TGCGCCAGCAGCCGGCGGGGGAACCACAATGAGCAGTTCTTC. It yields the protein CASSRRGNHNEQFF.

CDR3: CASSTTGGNTEAFF. The CDR3 nucleotides are TGTGCCAGCAGTACGACAGGGGGGAACACTGAAGCTTTCTTT. The J gene is TRBJ1-1, the V gene TRBV27, with 9 bases matching TRBD1. Trimming took 5 bases from V and 1 from J; bases not matched to a gene: 2. CDR3 length equals 14 residues. Germline V gene data show CDR1 as MNHEY and CDR2 as SMNVEV (reference sequence).

This rearrangement joins TRBV18 to TRBJ1-1; maybe TRBD1 (6 bases). Germline values: CDR1 KGHSH, CDR2 LQKENI. The length of the CDR3 is 13 residues. V was pared by 6 bases and J by 3 bases, with 11 bases between. The CDR3 bases are TGTGCCAGCTCTCTCGGACAGTACACTGAAGCTTTCTTT. The encoded protein is CASSLGQYTEAFF. Full variable domain (remainder filled in from reference TRBV18 and TRBJ1-1): NAGVMQNPRHLVRRRGQEARLRCSPMKGHSHVYWYRQLPEEGLKFMVYLQKENIIDESGMPKERFSAEFPKEGPSILRIQQVVRGDSAAYFCASSLGQYTEAFFGQGTRLTVV.

CDR3 region: CASRPSYLQNTEAFF. CDR3 DNA: TGTGCCAGCAGACCCTCGTATCTGCAGAACACTGAAGCTTTCTTT. The V and J genes are TRBV27 and TRBJ1-1, with no clear D. The CDR3 contains 15 residues. Deletions cut 6 bases from V and 1 base from J, with 15 bases between. CDR1 MNHEY and CDR2 SMNVEV come from the germline V gene (reference sequence).

The genes are TRBV7-2 and TRBJ1-4; TRBD1 aligns across 8 bases. Trimming took 5 bases from V and 8 from J; bases not matched to a gene: 10. Germline-derived CDR1 and CDR2 are SGHTA and FQGNSA. This CDR3 region has 15 residues. The CDR3 reads CASSPDRGGLEKLFF. The CDR3 DNA follows: TGTGCCAGCAGCCCCGACAGGGGAGGTTTGGAAAAACTGTTTTTT.

The chain recombines TRBV20-1 with TRBJ1-1; D is possibly TRBD1 (5 bases). Trimming pared 5 bases from V and 0 bases from J, leaving 10 bases between. The CDR3 extends over 13 amino acids. CDR1 is DFQATT, CDR2 SNEGSKA, per germline (reference sequence). CDR3 residues: CSASDSLNTEAFF. The CDR3 DNA reads as TGCAGTGCTTCCGACAGCCTGAACACTGAAGCTTTCTTT.

In its sample, this clonotype was seen a few times. The chain has TRBV27 and TRBJ1-5, with D uncertain. Between the trimmed V and J ends, which lost 2 bases and 0 bases, there was a span of 14 bases. CDR1 and CDR2 from the germline V gene are MNHEY and SMNVEV (reference sequence). The CDR3 contains 17 residues. The CDR3 spells CASSLRGRTNSNQPQHF. CDR3 DNA: TGTGCCAGCAGTTTACGAGGACGGACTAATAGCAATCAGCCCCAGCATTTT.

In its sample, this clonotype was seen a few times. A much larger clone is a single base away; this may be a read error. The J gene is TRBJ1-5, the V gene TRBV2; D gene uncertain. The CDR3 is 12 residues long. CDR1 and CDR2 from the germline V gene are SNHLY and FYNNEI. Trimming cost V 6 bases and J 0 bases, with 3 bases left between them. This chain's CDR3 is CASRNSNQPQHF. The CDR3 region has the DNA TGTGCCAGCAGGAATAGCAATCAGCCCCAGCATTTT.

A few counts support this clonotype. The rearrangement joins TRBV12-3 or TRBV12-4 to TRBJ2-7; maybe TRBD1 (6 bases). The CDR3 spans 13 residues. V lost 5 bases and J 5 bases, leaving 13 bases between the germline ends. The DNA of the CDR3 is TGTGCCAGCAGTCCTGGGACAACCCACGAGCAGTACTTC. This translates into CASSPGTTHEQYF.

The CDR3 sequence: CASSLFGDEQFF. CDR3 coding DNA: TGCGCCAGCAGCTTGTTTGGGGATGAGCAGTTCTTC. The rearrangement links TRBV5-1 to TRBJ2-1; the D is unclear. The germline gives CDR1 SGHRS, CDR2 YFSETQ. The CDR3 runs to 12 residues. Trimming stripped 1 base from V and 8 bases from J, with 7 bases between.

The J gene is TRBJ2-5, the V gene TRBV7-2; 8 bases fit TRBD1. The CDR3 sequence is 14 residues long. Germline values: CDR1 SGHTA, CDR2 FQGNSA. After removal of 5 bases from V and 2 bases from J, the junction contained 4 bases not matched to a gene. Here the CDR3 reads CASSNRGAQETQYF. The DNA for the CDR3 is TGTGCCAGCAGCAACAGGGGGGCGCAAGAGACCCAGTACTTC.

In its sample, this clonotype was seen a few times. The chain couples TRBV2 to TRBJ1-5; D may be TRBD1 (5 bases). From germline, CDR1 is SNHLY and CDR2 FYNNEI. V was cut by 9 bases and J by 4 bases, with 13 bases left in between. The CDR3 totals 13 residues. In DNA form, the CDR3 reads TGTGCCAGTAACCGGGGCGATAATCAGCCCCAGCATTTT. This encodes CASNRGDNQPQHF.

The table lists this clonotype with a few counts. The chain recombines TRBV24-1 with TRBJ1-5; D is unclear. Germline CDR1 reads KGHDR; CDR2 reads SFDVKD. The CDR3 consists of 14 residues. Deletions cut 5 bases from V and 2 bases from J, with 9 bases between. This chain's CDR3 is CATSVAGGNQPQHF. The CDR3 DNA sequence: TGTGCCACCAGTGTTGCCGGGGGCAATCAGCCCCAGCATTTT.

This clonotype showed up just a few times. V is TRBV12-3 or TRBV12-4 and J is TRBJ2-7; 9 bases line up with TRBD1. Germline trimming cut 5 bases from V and 3 bases from J; bases unmatched to any gene: 5. The CDR3 contains 14 residues. The CDR3 here is CASSQTGGDYEQYF. The CDR3 DNA follows: TGTGCCAGCAGTCAAACAGGGGGCGACTACGAGCAGTACTTC.

This clonotype was counted many times. V is TRBV6-5 and J is TRBJ2-7; 7 bases are a match to TRBD1. The CDR3 has 13 amino acids. The trim removed 2 bases at V and 2 bases at J, leaving 0 bases unmatched. CDR1 MNHEY and CDR2 SVGAGI come from the germline V gene. The CDR3 sequence is CASSYDRAYEQYF. For the CDR3, the DNA is TGTGCCAGCAGTTACGACAGGGCCTACGAGCAGTACTTC.

This clonotype was picked up a small number of times. The chain carries TRBV4-3 and TRBJ2-7; tentatively, D is TRBD1 (6 bases). Per germline, CDR1 LGHNA and CDR2 YSLEER. With 0 bases removed from V and 3 bases from J, the gap between germline ends came to 12 bases. The CDR3 is 15 residues long. CDR3 nucleotides: TGCGCCAGCAGCCAAGAAACAGGGTTAAACTACGAGCAGTACTTC. This gives the protein CASSQETGLNYEQYF.

The chain links TRBV12-3 or TRBV12-4 to TRBJ1-2; no firm D call. V was shortened by 7 bases and J by 8 bases, with 11 bases between the two germline ends. The length of the CDR3 is 11 residues. CDR3 sequence reads: CASTDGVGYTF. Here the CDR3 DNA reads TGTGCCAGCACCGACGGCGTCGGCTACACCTTC.